This T cell receptor beta chain was documented in a study of T cell responses to AZD1222 COVID-19 vaccine. The CDR3 extends over 11 amino acids. Trimming removed 4 bases from V and 6 bases from J, with 4 bases in between. Germline CDR1 and CDR2: LNHDA and SQIVND (reference sequence). The method was immunoSEQ multiplex PCR; TCRdb's version includes in-frame clones alone and lacks a portion of them. The data contain about 100,000 clones, 89% of them singletons. This chain links TRBV19 with TRBJ1-5, with D unclear. The TCR originated in an adult in good health. This sample comprised peripheral blood, obtained on day 0 of AZD1222 vaccination. The CDR3 DNA sequence: TGTGCCAGTAGTAGTTCTCAGCCCCAGCATTTT. It yields the protein CASSSSQPQHF.